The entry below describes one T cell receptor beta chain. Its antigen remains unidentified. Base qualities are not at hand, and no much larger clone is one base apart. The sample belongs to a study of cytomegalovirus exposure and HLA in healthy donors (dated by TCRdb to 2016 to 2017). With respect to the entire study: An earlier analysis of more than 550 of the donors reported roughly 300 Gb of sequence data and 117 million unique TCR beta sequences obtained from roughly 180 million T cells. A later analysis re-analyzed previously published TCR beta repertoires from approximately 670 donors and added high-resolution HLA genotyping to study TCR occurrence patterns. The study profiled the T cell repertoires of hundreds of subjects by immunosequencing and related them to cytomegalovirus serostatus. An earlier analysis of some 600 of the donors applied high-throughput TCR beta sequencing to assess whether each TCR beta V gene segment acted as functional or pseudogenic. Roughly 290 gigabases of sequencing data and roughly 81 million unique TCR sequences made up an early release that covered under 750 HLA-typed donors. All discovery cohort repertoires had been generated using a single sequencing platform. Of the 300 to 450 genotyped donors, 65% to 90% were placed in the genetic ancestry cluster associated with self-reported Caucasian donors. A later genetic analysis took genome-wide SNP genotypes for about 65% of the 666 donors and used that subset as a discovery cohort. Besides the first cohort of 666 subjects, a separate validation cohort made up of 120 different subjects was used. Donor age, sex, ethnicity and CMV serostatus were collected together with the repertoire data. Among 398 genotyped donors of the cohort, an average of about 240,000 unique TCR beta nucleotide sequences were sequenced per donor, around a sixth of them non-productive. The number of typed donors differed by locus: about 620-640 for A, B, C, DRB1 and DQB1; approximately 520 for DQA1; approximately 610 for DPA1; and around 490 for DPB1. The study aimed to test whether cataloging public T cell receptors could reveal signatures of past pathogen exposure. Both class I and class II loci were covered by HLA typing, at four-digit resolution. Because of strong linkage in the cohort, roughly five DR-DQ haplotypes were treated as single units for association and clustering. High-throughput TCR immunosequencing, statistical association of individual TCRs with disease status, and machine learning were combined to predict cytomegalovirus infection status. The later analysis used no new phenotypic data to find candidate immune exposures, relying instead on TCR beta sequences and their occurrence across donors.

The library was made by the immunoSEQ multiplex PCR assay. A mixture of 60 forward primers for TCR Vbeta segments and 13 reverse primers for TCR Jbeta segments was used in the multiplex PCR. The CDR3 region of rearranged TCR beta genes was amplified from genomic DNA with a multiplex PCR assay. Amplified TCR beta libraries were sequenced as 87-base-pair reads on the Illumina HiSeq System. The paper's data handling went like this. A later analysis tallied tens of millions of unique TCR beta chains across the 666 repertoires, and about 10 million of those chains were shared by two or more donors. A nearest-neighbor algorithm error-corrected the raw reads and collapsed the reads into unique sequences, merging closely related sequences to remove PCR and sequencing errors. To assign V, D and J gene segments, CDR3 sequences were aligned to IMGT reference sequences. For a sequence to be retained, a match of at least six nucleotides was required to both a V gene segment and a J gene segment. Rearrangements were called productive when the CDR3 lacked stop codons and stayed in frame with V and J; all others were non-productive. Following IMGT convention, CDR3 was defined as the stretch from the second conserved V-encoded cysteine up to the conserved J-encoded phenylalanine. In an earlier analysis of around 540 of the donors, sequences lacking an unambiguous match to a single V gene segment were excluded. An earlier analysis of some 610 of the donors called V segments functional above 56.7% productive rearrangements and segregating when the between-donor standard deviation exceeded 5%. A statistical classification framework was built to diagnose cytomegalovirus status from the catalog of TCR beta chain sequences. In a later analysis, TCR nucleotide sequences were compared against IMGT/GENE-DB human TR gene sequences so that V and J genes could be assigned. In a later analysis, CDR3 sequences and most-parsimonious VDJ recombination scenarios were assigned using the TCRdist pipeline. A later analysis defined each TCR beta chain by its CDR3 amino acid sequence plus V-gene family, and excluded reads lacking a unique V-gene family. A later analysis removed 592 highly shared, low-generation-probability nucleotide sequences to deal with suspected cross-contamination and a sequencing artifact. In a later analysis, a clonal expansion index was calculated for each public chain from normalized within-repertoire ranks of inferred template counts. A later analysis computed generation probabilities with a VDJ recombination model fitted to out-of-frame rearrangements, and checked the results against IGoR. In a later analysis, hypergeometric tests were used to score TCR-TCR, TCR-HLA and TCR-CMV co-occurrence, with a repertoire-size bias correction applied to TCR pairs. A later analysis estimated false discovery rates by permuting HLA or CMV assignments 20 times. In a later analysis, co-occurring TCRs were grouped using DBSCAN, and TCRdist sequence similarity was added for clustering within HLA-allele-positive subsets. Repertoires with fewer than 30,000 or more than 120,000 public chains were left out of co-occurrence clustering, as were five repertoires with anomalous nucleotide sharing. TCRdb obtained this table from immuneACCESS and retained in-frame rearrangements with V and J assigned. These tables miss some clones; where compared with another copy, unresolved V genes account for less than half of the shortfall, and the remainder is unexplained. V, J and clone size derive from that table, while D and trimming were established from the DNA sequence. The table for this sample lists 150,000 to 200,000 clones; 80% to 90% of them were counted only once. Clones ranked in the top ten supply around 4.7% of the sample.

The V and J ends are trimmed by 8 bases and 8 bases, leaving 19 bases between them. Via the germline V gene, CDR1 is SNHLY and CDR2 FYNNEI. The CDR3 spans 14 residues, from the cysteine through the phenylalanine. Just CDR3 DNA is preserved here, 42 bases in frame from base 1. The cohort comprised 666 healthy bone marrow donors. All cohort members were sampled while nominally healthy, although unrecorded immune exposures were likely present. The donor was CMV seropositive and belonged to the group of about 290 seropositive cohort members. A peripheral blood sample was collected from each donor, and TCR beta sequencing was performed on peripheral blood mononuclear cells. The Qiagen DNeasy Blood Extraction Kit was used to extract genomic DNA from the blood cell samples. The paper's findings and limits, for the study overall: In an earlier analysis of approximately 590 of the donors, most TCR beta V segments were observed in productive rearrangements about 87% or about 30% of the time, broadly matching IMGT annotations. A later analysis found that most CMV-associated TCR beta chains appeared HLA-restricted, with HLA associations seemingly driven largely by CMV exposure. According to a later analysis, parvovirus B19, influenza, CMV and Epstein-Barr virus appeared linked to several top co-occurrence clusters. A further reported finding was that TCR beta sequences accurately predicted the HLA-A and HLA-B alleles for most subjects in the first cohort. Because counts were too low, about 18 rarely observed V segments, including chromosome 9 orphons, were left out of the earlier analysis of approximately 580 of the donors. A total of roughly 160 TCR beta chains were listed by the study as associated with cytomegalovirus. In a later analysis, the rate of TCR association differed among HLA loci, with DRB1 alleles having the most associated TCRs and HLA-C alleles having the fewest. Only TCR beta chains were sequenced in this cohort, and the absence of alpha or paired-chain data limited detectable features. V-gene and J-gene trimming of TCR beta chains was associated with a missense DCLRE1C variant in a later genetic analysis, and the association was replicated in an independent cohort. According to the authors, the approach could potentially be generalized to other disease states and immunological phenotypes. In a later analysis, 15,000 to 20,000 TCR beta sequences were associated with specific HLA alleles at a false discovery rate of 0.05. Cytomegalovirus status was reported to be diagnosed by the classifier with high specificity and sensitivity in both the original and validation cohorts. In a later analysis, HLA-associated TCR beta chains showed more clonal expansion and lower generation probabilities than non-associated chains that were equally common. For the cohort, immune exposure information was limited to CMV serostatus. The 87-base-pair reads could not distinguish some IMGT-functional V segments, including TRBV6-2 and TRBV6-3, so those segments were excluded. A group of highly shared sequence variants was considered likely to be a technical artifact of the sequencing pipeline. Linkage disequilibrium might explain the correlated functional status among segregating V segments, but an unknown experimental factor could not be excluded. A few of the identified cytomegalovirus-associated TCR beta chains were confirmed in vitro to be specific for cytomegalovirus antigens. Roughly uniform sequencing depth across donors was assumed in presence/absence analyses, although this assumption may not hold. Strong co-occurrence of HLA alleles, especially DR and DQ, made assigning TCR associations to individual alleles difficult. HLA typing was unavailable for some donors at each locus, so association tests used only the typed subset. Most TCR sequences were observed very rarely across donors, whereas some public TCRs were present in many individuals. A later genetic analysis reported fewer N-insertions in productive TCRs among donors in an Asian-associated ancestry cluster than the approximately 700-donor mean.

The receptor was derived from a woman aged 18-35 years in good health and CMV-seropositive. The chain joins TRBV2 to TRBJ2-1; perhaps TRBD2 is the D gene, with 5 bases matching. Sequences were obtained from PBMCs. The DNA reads TGTGCCAGCGATCCGGAGGCCCCGAGGGATGAGCAGTTCTTC. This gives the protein CASDPEAPRDEQFF.